This TCR beta chain was captured by sequencing in a study of T cells in Graves' hyperthyroidism and ophthalmopathy. Patients with uncontrolled infections, other autoimmune diseases, pregnancy or lactation were excluded. Amplification yielded TCR beta CDR3 regions, with RNA transcripts as the source. HTBI primers drove first-round RT-PCR of the TCR CDR3. Each CDR3 protein is one row after TCRdb ran MiXCR on the multiplex PCR reads. The data contain hundreds of thousands of distinct CDR3 sequences, more than 45% of them singletons. The CDR3 has 15 amino acids. Trimming removed 5 bases from V and 5 bases from J; junction bases left unmatched: 9. CDR1 is SGHTA, CDR2 FQGTGA, per germline. This clonotype was seen more than once but under ten times.

V and J are TRBV7-3 and TRBJ2-7; the match to TRBD2 covers 10 bases. The material sequenced was peripheral blood or thyroid tissue (not recorded which). This sequence was found in a woman aged 18-35 years with Graves' hyperthyroidism. CDR3: CASSHEREGLDEQYF. CDR3 DNA: TGTGCCAGCAGCCACGAGCGGGAGGGCCTGGACGAGCAGTACTTC.